Listed below are T cell receptor beta chains from one sample, sequenced in a study of breast tumors, draining lymph nodes, adjacent tissues. TCRdb reanalysed the multiplex PCR reads using MiXCR and keeps one entry per CDR3 protein. The sample has 250,000 or so distinct CDR3 sequences, 30% to 35% seen once. The sample consisted of axillary lymph node tissue. Every receptor here comes from a female donor with breast cancer. Some clones in this sample may be carry-over from other donors' samples. Both conserved end residues are part of each CDR3.

v_call,j_call,cdr3_length,cdr3_aa
TRBV6-2/TRBV6-3,TRBJ1-1,14,CASRDQGQNTEAFF
TRBV2,TRBJ1-2,13,CASGGTGERGYTF
TRBV12-5,TRBJ1-5,14,CASGQGQGGETQHF
TRBV12-3/TRBV12-4,TRBJ1-5,15,CASSPGLWGNQPQRF
TRBV5-1,TRBJ1-1,18,CASSPLSAGTGRISEAFF
TRBV7-9,TRBJ1-6,17,CASSSTSGRSMSSPLHF
TRBV6-5,TRBJ2-2,17,CASSHPQGARNTGELFF
TRBV4-3,TRBJ2-6,18,CASSYTGTGGDGANVLTF
TRBV28,TRBJ2-7,15,CASSLGGQGTYEQYF
TRBV4-3,TRBJ2-7,14,CASSQGAGGNEQYF
TRBV19,TRBJ2-2,16,CASSSRRTGLTGELFF
TRBV9,TRBJ1-6,12,CASSQINSPLHF
TRBV5-1,TRBJ1-6,17,CASSLSFGGARISPLHF
TRBV20-1,TRBJ1-5,12,CSAIGSGQPQHF
TRBV19,TRBJ1-2,19,CASSIARIDKETQYYGYTF
TRBV20-1,TRBJ1-5,12,CSAKYGLQPQHF
TRBV4-1,TRBJ2-7,18,CASSQAPPGQGSAYEQYF
TRBV12-3/TRBV12-4,TRBJ2-7,13,CASSGTSRYEQYF
TRBV2,TRBJ1-1,10,CASSEGKASF
TRBV11-3,TRBJ1-3,13,CASSSDSGTTIYF
TRBV3-1,TRBJ2-1,15,CASSQGPRSYNEQFF
TRBV7-2,TRBJ2-2,20,CASSPSPLLAGTLGTGELFF
TRBV6-1,TRBJ2-7,14,CASTDRIHSYEQYF
TRBV2,TRBJ2-1,14,CASSGFLAGNEQFF
TRBV7-3,TRBJ2-1,13,CASSSRTYNEQFF
TRBV3-1,TRBJ2-5,18,CASSQDPRRTTPLKAQYF
TRBV11-2,TRBJ2-7,14,CASSPDRVAYEQYF
TRBV2,TRBJ2-7,14,CASRIARSSYEQYF
TRBV7-9,TRBJ2-1,17,CASSLAGASGRQNEQFF
TRBV28,TRBJ2-1,14,CASKSPGTTNEQFF
TRBV5-4,TRBJ1-3,15,CASSTGQGYGNTIYF
TRBV15,TRBJ1-2,14,CATSRDRGNYGYTF
TRBV7-9,TRBJ1-2,10,CASSLGGRYF
TRBV6-1,TRBJ2-5,15,CASSESGGAAETQYF
TRBV27,TRBJ2-3,15,CASRRQRASTDTQYF
TRBV7-8,TRBJ2-3,15,CASSRRGAQLDTQYF
TRBV25-1,TRBJ1-3,15,CAWSARGSSGNTIYF
TRBV5-1,TRBJ1-2,14,CASSLVDNNYGYTF
TRBV6-5,TRBJ2-3,12,CASSSDSDTQYF
TRBV7-9,TRBJ2-7,13,CASSKGADYEQYF
TRBV18,TRBJ2-5,14,CASSRQGGGETQYF
TRBV14,TRBJ1-1,15,CASSQRTGAITEAFF
TRBV27,TRBJ2-5,15,CASSSLGAYQETQHF
TRBV6-5,TRBJ1-4,15,CASSFSGQANEKLFF
TRBV19,TRBJ1-1,11,CASSILSEAFF
TRBV6-2/TRBV6-3,TRBJ2-1,18,CASIPGLAGPSSYNEQFF
TRBV4-2,TRBJ1-3,17,CASSQELGTGLGNTIYF
TRBV24-1,TRBJ2-2,15,CATEVRTGSTGELFF
TRBV7-9,TRBJ2-5,14,CASSLAGVGETQYF
TRBV12-3/TRBV12-4,TRBJ2-1,22,CASSKALAGPCPPVSSYNEQFF
TRBV20-1,TRBJ1-6,17,CSANGRGDVWMNSPLHF
TRBV6-2/TRBV6-3,TRBJ2-1,12,CASSYPLGEQFF